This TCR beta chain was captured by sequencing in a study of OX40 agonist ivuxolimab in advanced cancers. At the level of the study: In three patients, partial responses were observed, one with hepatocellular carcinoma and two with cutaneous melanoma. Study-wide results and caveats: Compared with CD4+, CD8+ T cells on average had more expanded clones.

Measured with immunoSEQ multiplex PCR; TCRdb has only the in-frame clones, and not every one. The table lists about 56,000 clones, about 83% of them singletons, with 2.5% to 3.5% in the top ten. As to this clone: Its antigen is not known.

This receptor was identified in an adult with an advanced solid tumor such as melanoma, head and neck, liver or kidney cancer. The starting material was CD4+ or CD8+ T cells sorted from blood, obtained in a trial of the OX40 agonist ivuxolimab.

In DNA form, the CDR3 reads TGTGCCAGCAGCTTAGCGTCCCCACCAGGGACCCAGTACTTC. This encodes CASSLASPPGTQYF. V usage is TRBV7-6 and J usage is TRBJ2-5; D gene ambiguous. The germline CDR1 and CDR2 sequences are SGHVS and FNYEAQ. V lost 0 bases and J 7 bases, leaving 12 bases between the germline ends. The CDR3 covers 14 residues.